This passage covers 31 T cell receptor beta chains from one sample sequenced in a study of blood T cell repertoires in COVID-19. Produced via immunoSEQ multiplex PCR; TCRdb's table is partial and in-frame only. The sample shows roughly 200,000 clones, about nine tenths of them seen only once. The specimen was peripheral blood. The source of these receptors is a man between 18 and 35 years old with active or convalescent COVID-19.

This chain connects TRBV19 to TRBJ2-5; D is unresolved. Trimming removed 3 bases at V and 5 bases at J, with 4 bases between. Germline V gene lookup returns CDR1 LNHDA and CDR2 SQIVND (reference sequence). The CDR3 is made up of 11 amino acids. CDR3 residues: CASSIEETQYF. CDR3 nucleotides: TGTGCCAGTAGTATTGAGGAGACCCAGTACTTC.

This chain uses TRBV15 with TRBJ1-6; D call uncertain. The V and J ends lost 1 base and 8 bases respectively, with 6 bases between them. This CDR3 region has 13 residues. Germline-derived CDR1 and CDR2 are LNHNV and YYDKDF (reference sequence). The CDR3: CATSRVGDSPLHF. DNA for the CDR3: TGTGCCACCAGCAGAGTCGGTGATTCACCCCTCCACTTT.

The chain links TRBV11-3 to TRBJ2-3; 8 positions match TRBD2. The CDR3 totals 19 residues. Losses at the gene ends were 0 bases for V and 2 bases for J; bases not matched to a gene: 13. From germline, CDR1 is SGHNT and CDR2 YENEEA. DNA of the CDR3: TGTGCCAGCAGCTTAGATGATCGGCGGAGGACTAGCCACACAGATACGCAGTATTTT. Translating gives CASSLDDRRRTSHTDTQYF.

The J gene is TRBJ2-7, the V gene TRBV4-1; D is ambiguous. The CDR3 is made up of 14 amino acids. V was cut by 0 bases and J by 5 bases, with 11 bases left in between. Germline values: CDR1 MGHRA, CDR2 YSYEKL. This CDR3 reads CASSQDSEVHEQYF. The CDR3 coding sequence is TGCGCCAGCAGCCAAGACAGCGAGGTCCACGAGCAGTACTTC.

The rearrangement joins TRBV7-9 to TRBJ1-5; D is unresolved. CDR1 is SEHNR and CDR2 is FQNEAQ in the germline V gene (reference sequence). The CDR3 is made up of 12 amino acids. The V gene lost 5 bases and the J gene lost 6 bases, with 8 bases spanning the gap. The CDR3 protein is CASSSESQPQHF. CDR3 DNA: TGTGCCAGCAGCAGTGAGTCTCAGCCCCAGCATTTT.

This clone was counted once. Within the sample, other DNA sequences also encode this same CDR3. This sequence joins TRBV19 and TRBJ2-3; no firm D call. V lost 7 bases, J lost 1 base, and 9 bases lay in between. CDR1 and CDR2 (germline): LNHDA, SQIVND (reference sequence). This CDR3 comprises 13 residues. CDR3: CASKGRGTDTQYF. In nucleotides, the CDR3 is TGTGCCAGTAAAGGTCGGGGCACAGATACGCAGTATTTT.

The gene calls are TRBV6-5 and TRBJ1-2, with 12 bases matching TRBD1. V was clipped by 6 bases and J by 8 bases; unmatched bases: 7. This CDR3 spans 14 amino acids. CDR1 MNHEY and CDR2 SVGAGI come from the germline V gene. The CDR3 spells CASRNPGTGGGYTF. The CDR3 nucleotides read TGTGCCAGCAGGAATCCCGGGACAGGGGGCGGCTACACCTTC.

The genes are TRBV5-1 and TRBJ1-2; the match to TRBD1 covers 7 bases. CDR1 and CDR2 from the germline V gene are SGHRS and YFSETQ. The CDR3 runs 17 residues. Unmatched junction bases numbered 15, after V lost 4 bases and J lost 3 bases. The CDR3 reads CASSLAGQDPRYYGYTF. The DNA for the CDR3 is TGCGCCAGCAGCCTGGCCGGACAGGACCCCCGGTACTATGGCTACACCTTC.

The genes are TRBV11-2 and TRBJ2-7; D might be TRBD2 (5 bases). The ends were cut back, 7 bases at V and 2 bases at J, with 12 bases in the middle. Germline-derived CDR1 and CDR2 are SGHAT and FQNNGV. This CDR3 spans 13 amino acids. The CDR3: CASTSPGTYEQYF. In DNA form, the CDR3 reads TGTGCCAGCACCAGCCCGGGGACCTACGAGCAGTACTTC.

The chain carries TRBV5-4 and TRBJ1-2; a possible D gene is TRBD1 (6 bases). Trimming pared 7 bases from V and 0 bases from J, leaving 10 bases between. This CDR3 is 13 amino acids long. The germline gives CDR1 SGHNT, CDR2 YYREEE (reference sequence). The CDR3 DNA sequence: TGTGCCAGCGCGGACAGAGCTAACTATGGCTACACCTTC. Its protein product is CASADRANYGYTF. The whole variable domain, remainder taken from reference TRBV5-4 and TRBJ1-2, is ETGVTQSPTHLIKTRGQQVTLRCSSQSGHNTVSWYQQALGQGPQFIFQYYREEENGRGNFPPRFSGLQFPNYSSELNVNALELDDSALYLCASADRANYGYTFGSGTRLTVV.

CDR3 loop: CASSGGILATNEKLFF. Written as DNA, the CDR3 is TGTGCCTCCTCAGGCGGGATCCTTGCAACTAATGAAAAACTGTTTTTT. V gene TRBV19 combines with J gene TRBJ1-4; D is unclear. V dropped 11 bases and J dropped 0 bases, with 19 bases sitting between them. Germline CDR1 reads LNHDA; CDR2 reads SQIVND (reference sequence). The CDR3 consists of 16 residues. The variable domain in full, with the rest retrieved from reference TRBV19 and TRBJ1-4, is DGGITQSPKYLFRKEGQNVTLSCEQNLNHDAMYWYRQDPGQGLRLIYYSQIVNDFQKGDIAEGYSVSREKKESFPLTVTSAQKNPTAFYLCASSGGILATNEKLFFGSGTQLSVL.

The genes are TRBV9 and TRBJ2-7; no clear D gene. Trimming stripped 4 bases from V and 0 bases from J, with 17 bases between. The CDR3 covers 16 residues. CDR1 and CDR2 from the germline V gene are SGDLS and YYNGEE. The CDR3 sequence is CASSPYLETRSYEQYF. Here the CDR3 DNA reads TGTGCCAGCAGCCCCTACCTTGAAACTCGCTCCTACGAGCAGTACTTC.

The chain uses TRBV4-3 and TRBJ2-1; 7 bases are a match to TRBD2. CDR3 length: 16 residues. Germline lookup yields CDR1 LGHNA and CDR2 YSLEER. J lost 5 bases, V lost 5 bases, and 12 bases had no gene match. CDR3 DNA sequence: TGCGCCAGCAGCTCAACTCCGGCGGGGGTGAACAATGAGCAGTTCTTC. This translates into CASSSTPAGVNNEQFF.

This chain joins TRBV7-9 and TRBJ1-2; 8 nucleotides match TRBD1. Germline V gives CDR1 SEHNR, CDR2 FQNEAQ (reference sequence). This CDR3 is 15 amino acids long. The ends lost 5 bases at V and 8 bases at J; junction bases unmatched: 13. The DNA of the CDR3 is TGTGCCAGCAGCGCGGAAGGGGACAGGCAAGGCGGCTACACCTTC. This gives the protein CASSAEGDRQGGYTF.

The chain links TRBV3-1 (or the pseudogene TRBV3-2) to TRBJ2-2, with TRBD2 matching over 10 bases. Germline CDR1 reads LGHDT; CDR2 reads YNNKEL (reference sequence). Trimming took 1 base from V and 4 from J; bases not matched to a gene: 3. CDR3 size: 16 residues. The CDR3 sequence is CASSQGPSGGTGELFF. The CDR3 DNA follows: TGTGCCAGCAGCCAAGGTCCTAGCGGGGGCACCGGGGAGCTGTTTTTT.

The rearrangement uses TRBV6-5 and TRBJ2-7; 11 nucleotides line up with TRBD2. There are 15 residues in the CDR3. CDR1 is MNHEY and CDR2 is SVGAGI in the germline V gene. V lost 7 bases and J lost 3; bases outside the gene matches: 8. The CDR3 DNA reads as TGTGCCAGCACTACCGGGACTAGCGGATTCTACGAGCAGTACTTC. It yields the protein CASTTGTSGFYEQYF.

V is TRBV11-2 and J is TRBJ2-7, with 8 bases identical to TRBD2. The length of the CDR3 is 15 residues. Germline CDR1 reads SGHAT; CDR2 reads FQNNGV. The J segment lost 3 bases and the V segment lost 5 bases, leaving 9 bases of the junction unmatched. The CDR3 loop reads CASSPEYGRGYEQYF. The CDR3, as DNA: TGTGCCAGCAGCCCTGAGTACGGGAGGGGCTACGAGCAGTACTTC.

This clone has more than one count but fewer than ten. The DNA of the CDR3 is TGTGCCAGCAGTCGACTTCCGGGACAGGGCTTGGCCTATGGCTACACCTTC. Encoded protein: CASSRLPGQGLAYGYTF. The rearrangement uses TRBV27 and TRBJ1-2, with 9 bases identical to TRBD1. The ends lost 5 bases at V and 4 bases at J; junction bases unmatched: 14. Per the germline V gene, CDR1 is MNHEY and CDR2 is SMNVEV (reference sequence). The CDR3 spans 17 residues.

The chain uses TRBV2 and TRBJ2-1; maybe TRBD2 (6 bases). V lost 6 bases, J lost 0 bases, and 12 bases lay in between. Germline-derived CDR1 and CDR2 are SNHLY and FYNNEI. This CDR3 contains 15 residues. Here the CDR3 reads CASRWDFSSYNEQFF. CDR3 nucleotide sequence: TGTGCCAGCAGATGGGACTTCAGCTCCTACAATGAGCAGTTCTTC.

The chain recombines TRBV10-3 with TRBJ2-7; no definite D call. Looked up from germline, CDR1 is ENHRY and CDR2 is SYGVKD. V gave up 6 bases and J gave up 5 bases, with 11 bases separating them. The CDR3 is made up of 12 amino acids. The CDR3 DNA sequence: TGTGCCATCAGACCCAGTGTCGACGAGCAGTACTTC. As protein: CAIRPSVDEQYF.

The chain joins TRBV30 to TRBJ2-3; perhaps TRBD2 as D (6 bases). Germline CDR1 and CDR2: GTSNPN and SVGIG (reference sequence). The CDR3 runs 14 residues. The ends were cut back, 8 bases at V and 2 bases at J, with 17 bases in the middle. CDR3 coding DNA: TGTGCCGGGCGCGGGGCGGGCAACACAGATACGCAGTATTTT. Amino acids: CAGRGAGNTDTQYF.

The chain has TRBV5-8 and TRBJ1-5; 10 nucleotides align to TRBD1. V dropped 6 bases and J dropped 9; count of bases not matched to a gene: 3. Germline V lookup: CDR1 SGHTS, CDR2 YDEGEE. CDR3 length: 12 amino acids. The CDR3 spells CASIGQGGPQHF. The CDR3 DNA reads TGTGCCAGCATCGGACAGGGGGGGCCCCAGCATTTT. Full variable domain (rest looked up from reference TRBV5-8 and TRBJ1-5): EAGVTQSPTHLIKTRGQQATLRCSPISGHTSVYWYQQALGLGLQFLLWYDEGEERNRGNFPPRFSGRQFPNYSSELNVNALELEDSALYLCASIGQGGPQHFGDGTRLSIL.

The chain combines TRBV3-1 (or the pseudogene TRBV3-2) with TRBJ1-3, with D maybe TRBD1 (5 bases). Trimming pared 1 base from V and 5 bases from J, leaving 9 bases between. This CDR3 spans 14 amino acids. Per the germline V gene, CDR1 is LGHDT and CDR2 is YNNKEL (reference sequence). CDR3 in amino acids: CASSQGDSRNTIYF. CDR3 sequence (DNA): TGTGCCAGCAGCCAAGGTGACAGCCGAAACACCATATATTTT.

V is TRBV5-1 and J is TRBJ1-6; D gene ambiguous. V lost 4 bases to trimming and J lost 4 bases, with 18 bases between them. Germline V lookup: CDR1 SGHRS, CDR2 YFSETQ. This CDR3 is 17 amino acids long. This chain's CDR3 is CASSPGGVIGYNSPLHF. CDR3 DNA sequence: TGCGCCAGCAGCCCGGGTGGTGTAATCGGATATAATTCACCCCTCCACTTT.

The CDR3 here is CASSLVLDRVGYTF. DNA for the CDR3: TGTGCCAGCAGCTTAGTATTAGACAGGGTAGGCTACACCTTC. The chain uses TRBV7-2 and TRBJ1-2, with TRBD1 matching 7 bases. V trimming: 1 base; J trimming: 8 bases; junction bases outside the gene matches: 7. There are 14 residues in the CDR3. Germline V gene lookup returns CDR1 SGHTA and CDR2 FQGNSA.

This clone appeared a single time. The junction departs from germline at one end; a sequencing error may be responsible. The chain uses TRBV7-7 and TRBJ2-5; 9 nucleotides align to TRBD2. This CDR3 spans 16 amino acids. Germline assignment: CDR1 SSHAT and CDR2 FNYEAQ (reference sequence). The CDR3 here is CASSFGLAGSQETQYF. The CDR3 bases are TGTGCTAGCAGCTTTGGGCTAGCGGGGTCCCAAGAGACCCAGTACTTC.

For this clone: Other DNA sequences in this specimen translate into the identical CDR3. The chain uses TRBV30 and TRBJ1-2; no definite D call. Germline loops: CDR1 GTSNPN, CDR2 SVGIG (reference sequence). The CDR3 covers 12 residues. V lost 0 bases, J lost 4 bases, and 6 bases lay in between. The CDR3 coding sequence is TGTGCCTGGAGTGTACGGGGCTATGGCTACACCTTC. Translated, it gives CAWSVRGYGYTF. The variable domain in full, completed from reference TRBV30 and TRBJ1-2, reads SQTIHQWPATLVQPVGSPLSLECTVEGTSNPNLYWYRQAAGRGLQLLFYSVGIGQISSEVPQNLSASRPQDRQFILSSKKLLLSDSGFYLCAWSVRGYGYTFGSGTRLTVV.

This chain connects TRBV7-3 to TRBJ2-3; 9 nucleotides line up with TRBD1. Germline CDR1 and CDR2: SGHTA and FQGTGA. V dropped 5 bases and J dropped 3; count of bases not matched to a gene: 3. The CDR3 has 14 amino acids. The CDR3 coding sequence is TGTGCCAGCAGCCAACAGGGGGCAACAGATACGCAGTATTTT. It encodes CASSQQGATDTQYF.

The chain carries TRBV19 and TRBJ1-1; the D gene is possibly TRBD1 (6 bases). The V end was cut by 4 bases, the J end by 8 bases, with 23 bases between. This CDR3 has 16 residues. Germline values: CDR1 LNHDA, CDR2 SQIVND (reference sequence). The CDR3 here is CASSKRSGTTNSEAFF. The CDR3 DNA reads TGTGCCAGTAGTAAGAGATCCGGGACAACAAACTCCGAAGCTTTCTTT.

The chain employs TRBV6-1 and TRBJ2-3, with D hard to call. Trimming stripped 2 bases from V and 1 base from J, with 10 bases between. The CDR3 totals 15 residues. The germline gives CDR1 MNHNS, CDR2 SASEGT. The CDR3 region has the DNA TGTGCCAGCAGTGAAATTCGCCGGGGCACAGATACGCAGTATTTT. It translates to CASSEIRRGTDTQYF.

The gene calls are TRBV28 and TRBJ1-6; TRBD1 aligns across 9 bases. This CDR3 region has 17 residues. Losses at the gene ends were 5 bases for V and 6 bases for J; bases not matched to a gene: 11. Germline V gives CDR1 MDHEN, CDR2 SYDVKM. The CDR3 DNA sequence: TGTGCCAGCAGTCCAGTCGGGACAGGGCCAAGTAATTCACCCCTCCACTTT. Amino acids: CASSPVGTGPSNSPLHF.